This T cell receptor beta chain emerged from a study of blood T cells in healthy people across ages. The authors ran a second PCR of roughly 6 to 11 cycles using a sample-barcoded 5' primer and a J-beta primer mix. TCRdb analysed the 5' RACE reads with MiXCR anew, one entry per CDR3 protein. The sample consists of around 500,000 distinct CDR3 sequences, about 45% of them appearing once. The V end was cut by 5 bases, the J end by 4 bases, with 17 bases between. This CDR3 comprises 15 residues. The clonotype was recovered from a man older than 75 in good health. The V and J genes are TRBV12-3 or TRBV12-4 and TRBJ1-2, with D tentatively TRBD1 (6 bases). Sequences were obtained from blood. Here the CDR3 reads CASSPTQGRGYGYTF. CDR3 nucleotide sequence: TGTGCCAGCAGTCCGACACAGGGACGGGGCTATGGCTACACCTTC.